The T cell receptor beta chain described here comes from a study of human CD8 memory T cell subsets. Libraries of TCR beta chains were produced by 5' RACE (UMI-labeled). TCRdb reanalyzed the 5' RACE reads, giving one entry per CDR3 protein sequence and no DNA. Its listing shows 15,000 to 20,000 distinct CDR3 sequences. Duplicate vials holding under 190,000 sorted CD8+ T cells per subset yielded the RNA. The germline V gene has CDR1 SGHVS and CDR2 FNYEAQ. This CDR3 has 14 residues. The V call is TRBV7-6, the J call TRBJ2-1; as DNA is missing, the TRBD2 call by TCRdb cannot be tested. This TCR was recovered from a human donor in good health. Material: CD8+ T cells from PBMCs. The CDR3 region is CASSSSTSPNEQFF.